These T cell receptor beta chains were read from a single sample in a study of shared clonotypes between healthy human individuals. The table came from immunoSEQ multiplex PCR; TCRdb's copy has only in-frame clones and leaves some out. The sample has roughly 2.6 million clones, approximately 94% seen once; the top ten hold around 0.14%. The sequencing sample was made of naive CD4+ T cells sorted from blood. The receptors originated from a man between 18 and 29 years old in good health. The CDR3 runs from the conserved cysteine through the conserved F or W. The D gene is left open where the match is weak. Only some rows state a clone size, as once, few, many or a class for expanded clones.

NA NA TRBJ1-1 TRBV28 TGTGCCAGCAGCCCAAGTTTCCCGGCCATGAACACTGAAGCTTTCTTT CASSPSFPAMNTEAFF
NA NA TRBJ1-2 TRBV4-1 TGCGCCAGCAGCCAAGACCGGGGAAACTATGGCTACACCTTC CASSQDRGNYGYTF
NA NA TRBJ1-6 TRBV30 TGTGCCTGGAGTGTTGAGGGAGGCTCACCCCTCCACTTT CAWSVEGGSPLHF
NA NA TRBJ1-2 TRBV9 TGTGCCAGCAGCGTTTCGGGGACGGTAGGCTACACCTTC CASSVSGTVGYTF
TRBD1 NA TRBJ2-7 TRBV2 TGTGCCAGCAGCACTACAGGGGCCTTTTCCTACGAGCAGTACTTC CASSTTGAFSYEQYF
TRBD1 NA TRBJ2-5 TRBV19 TGTGCCAGTAGTACGACAGGGAAAGAGACCCAGTACTTC CASSTTGKETQYF
NA few TRBJ2-6 TRBV6-4 TGTGCCAGCACACGACAAAGTCGGGCCAACGTCCTGACTTTC CASTRQSRANVLTF
NA NA TRBJ2-1 TRBV20-1 TGCAGTGGACTAGAGTACAATGAGCAGTTCTTC CSGLEYNEQFF
NA NA TRBJ2-5 TRBV28 TGTGCCAGCAGCCAGGTACTCGGGACACCCAAAGGAGAGACCCAGTACTTC CASSQVLGTPKGETQYF
TRBD1 NA TRBJ2-7 TRBV25-1 TGTGCCAGCAGTGCGAGGGACAGACCCTACGAGCAGTACTTC CASSARDRPYEQYF
NA once TRBJ2-1 TRBV6-5 TGTGCCAGCAGTTATACCGGGATTTACAATGAGCAGTTCTTC CASSYTGIYNEQFF
NA NA TRBJ1-5 TRBV6-6 TGTGCCAGCAGTTCCCCGGGGAATCAGCCCCAGCATTTT CASSSPGNQPQHF
NA NA TRBJ2-5 TRBV6-1 TGTGCCAGCAGTGAGACGGGGCTAGGGACCCAGTACTTC CASSETGLGTQYF
TRBD2 NA TRBJ2-3 TRBV2 TGTGCCAGCAGTGGAGAACTAGCGGGGGCTAGCACAGATACGCAGTATTTT CASSGELAGASTDTQYF
NA NA TRBJ2-6 TRBV30 TGTGCCTGGAGTTCTGGACAGACTAAACTCTCTGGGGCCAACGTCCTGACTTTC CAWSSGQTKLSGANVLTF
NA NA TRBJ1-2 TRBV10-3 TGTGCCATCAAGAGGGATGCTAACTATGGCTACACCTTC CAIKRDANYGYTF
TRBD1 once TRBJ1-3 TRBV5-1 TGCGCCAGCAGCTTGGGGGACAGGGTGGCTGGAAACACCATATATTTT CASSLGDRVAGNTIYF
TRBD1 NA TRBJ1-4 TRBV7-9 TGTGCCAGCAGCCCTAATCAGGGGGGCCTGTCAAAACTGTTTTTT CASSPNQGGLSKLFF
TRBD2 NA TRBJ2-7 TRBV6-1 TGTGCCAGCGGGGCGGGGGGGACCTACGAGCAGTACTTC CASGAGGTYEQYF
NA NA TRBJ2-5 TRBV20-1 TGCAGTGCTATTGCCCGGGATTCCCAGTACTTC CSAIARDSQYF
TRBD1 NA TRBJ1-3 TRBV30 TGTGCCTGGAGTATAAGGACAGGCCCACAATCTGGAAACACCATATATTTT CAWSIRTGPQSGNTIYF
NA NA TRBJ2-7 TRBV4-3 TGCGCCAGCAGCCAAGATATTGGCACGGCCTCCTACGAGCAGTACTTC CASSQDIGTASYEQYF
NA NA TRBJ1-1 TRBV5-1 TGCGCCAGCAGCCTACAGGGCGCCTCCCCTGAAGCTTTCTTT CASSLQGASPEAFF
NA NA TRBJ2-1 TRBV5-1 TGCGCCAGCAGAGCGAGGGAGTCCTACAATGAGCAGTTCTTC CASRARESYNEQFF
TRBD1 NA TRBJ2-1 TRBV18 TGTGCCAGCTCACGTGTGGCGGGACAGGCGCAGTACAATGAGCAGTTCTTC CASSRVAGQAQYNEQFF
NA NA TRBJ2-3 TRBV20-1 TGCACTAGTCGCTCCGGTACGCAGTATTTT CTSRSGTQYF
TRBD2 once TRBJ2-1 TRBV7-2 TGTGCCAGCAGCTCGAGCGGGAGGTCTGAGCAGTTCTTC CASSSSGRSEQFF